Given below is one T cell receptor beta chain in context. Its antigen is not known. The V gene's germline CDR1 is SNHLY and CDR2 FYNNEI. The CDR3 runs 14 residues. Germline trimming cut 8 bases from V and 0 bases from J; bases unmatched to any gene: 5. Primed by a sample-barcoded 5' primer and a J-beta primer mix, a second PCR proceeded for about 7 to 12 cycles. The authors tagged each cDNA molecule using a template-switch adaptor with 12 random nucleotides. MiXCR, applied by TCRdb to the 5' RACE reads, yields one record per CDR3 protein. The data show about 1,600,000 distinct CDR3 sequences, 35% to 45% seen once. The sample is drawn from a study of blood T cells in healthy people across ages. Turning to the study itself: Template switching retrieved approximately one barcoded beta molecule for each two T cells. Regarding the study as a whole: With naive T cell percentage, TCR beta diversity showed a strong correlation. Long-lived donors exceeded aged donors in naive CD4+ cells and diversity.

Sample: blood. The origin of this receptor is a woman aged 18-29 years in good health. V usage is TRBV2 and J usage is TRBJ1-1, with 8 bases lining up with TRBD1. CDR3 DNA: TGTGCCAGCGTCCTGACAGGGGTGAACACTGAAGCTTTCTTT. Its translation is CASVLTGVNTEAFF.